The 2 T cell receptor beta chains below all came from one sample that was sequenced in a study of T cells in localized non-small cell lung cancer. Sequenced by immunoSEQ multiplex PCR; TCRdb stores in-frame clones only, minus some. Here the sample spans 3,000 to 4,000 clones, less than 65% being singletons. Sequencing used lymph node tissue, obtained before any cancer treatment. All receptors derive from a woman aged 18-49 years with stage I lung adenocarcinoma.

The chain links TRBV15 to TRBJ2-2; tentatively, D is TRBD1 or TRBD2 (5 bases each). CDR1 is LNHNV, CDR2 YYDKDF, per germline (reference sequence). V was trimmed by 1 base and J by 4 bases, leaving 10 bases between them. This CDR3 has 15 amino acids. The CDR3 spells CATSRGGSVTGELFF. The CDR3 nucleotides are TGTGCCACCAGCAGAGGGGGGTCGGTCACCGGGGAGCTGTTTTTT.

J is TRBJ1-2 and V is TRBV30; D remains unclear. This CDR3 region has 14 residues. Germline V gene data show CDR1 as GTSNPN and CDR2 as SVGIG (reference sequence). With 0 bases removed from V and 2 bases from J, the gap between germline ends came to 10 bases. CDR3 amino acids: CAWSVGLGNYGYTF. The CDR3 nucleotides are TGTGCCTGGAGTGTAGGGTTAGGGAACTATGGCTACACCTTC.